This entry lists 18 T cell receptor beta chains sequenced from one sample in a study of regulatory T cells in long-lasting Graves disease. Stated time point: newly diagnosed GD, antithyroid drugs for less than 3 months. Generation of the TCR library employed RNA extracted from PBMCs. Libraries of TCR beta came from iRepertoire HTBI primers plus Arm-PCR of CDR3 regions. Each CDR3 protein gets one entry after TCRdb re-called the multiplex PCR reads with MiXCR. Of approximately 540,000 distinct CDR3 sequences in the sample, around 11% were seen once. In addition, the sample was reused for a study of T cells in Graves' hyperthyroidism and ophthalmopathy.

The sample was peripheral blood mononuclear cells (PBMCs), taken at new diagnosis, from a patient treated with antithyroid drugs. The receptors derive from a woman in her 30s with Graves disease.

This clonotype appeared many times. J is TRBJ1-6 and V is TRBV28; the D gene is possibly TRBD1 (6 bases). The CDR3 loop spans 16 amino acids. Trimming stripped 5 bases from V and 5 bases from J, with 16 bases between. The germline gives CDR1 MDHEN, CDR2 SYDVKM. CDR3: CASSLTGRRDNSPLHF. CDR3 sequence (DNA): TGTGCCAGCAGTCTTACAGGGAGGCGTGATAATTCACCCCTCCACTTT.

This clonotype was seen many times. The chain carries TRBV12-3 or TRBV12-4 and TRBJ2-2; TRBD2 might be the D (5 bases). There are 16 residues in the CDR3. V lost 5 bases to trimming and J lost 0 bases, with 13 bases between them. In DNA, the CDR3 is TGTGCCAGCAGTGGTCTAGCAAACTCGAACACCGGGGAGCTGTTTTTT. As protein: CASSGLANSNTGELFF.

Ten or more counts support this clonotype. The chain is built from TRBV19 and TRBJ1-5, with TRBD1 matching 9 bases. The germline V gene encodes CDR1 LNHDA and CDR2 SQIVND (reference sequence). V lost 4 bases, J lost 4 bases, and 5 bases stayed unmatched. This CDR3 is 15 amino acids long. CDR3 amino acids: CASSTLDRGNQPQHF. The CDR3 bases are TGTGCCAGTAGTACTCTCGACAGGGGGAATCAGCCCCAGCATTTT.

This chain connects TRBV10-1 to TRBJ2-7; 11 nucleotides align to TRBD2. V dropped 0 bases and J dropped 2; count of bases not matched to a gene: 15. From germline, CDR1 is WNHNN and CDR2 SYGVQD (reference sequence). The CDR3 totals 20 residues. The CDR3 DNA follows: TGCGCCAGCAGTGAGTCCCCATACGACCCTATAGCGGGAGGGGCCTACGAGCAGTACTTC. Protein product: CASSESPYDPIAGGAYEQYF.

Many counts were recorded for this clonotype. This chain connects TRBV6-5 to TRBJ2-2, with 10 bases fitting TRBD2. The CDR3 extends over 16 amino acids. V gave up 2 bases and J gave up 7 bases; unmatched junction bases: 7. Germline CDR1 and CDR2: MNHEY and SVGAGI. The CDR3 DNA reads TGTGCCAGCAGTTACGATCTAGCGGGAGTAATCGGGGAGCTGTTTTTT. It is translated as CASSYDLAGVIGELFF.

This clonotype was detected ten times or more. The rearrangement joins TRBV19 to TRBJ2-1, with TRBD1 matching over 10 bases. The length of the CDR3 is 15 residues. V lost 10 bases and J lost 2; bases outside the gene matches: 8. Germline CDR1 is LNHDA and CDR2 is SQIVND (reference sequence). This chain's CDR3 is CATNPGTGAYNEQFF. The CDR3 nucleotides are TGTGCCACCAATCCAGGGACAGGGGCCTACAATGAGCAGTTCTTC.

The sample holds a few counts of this clonotype. The chain recombines TRBV25-1 with TRBJ1-4, with 8 bases identical to TRBD1. Germline CDR1 reads MGHDK; CDR2 reads SYGVNS. J lost 8 bases, V lost 3 bases, and 5 bases had no gene match. The CDR3 runs 14 residues. CDR3 in DNA: TGTGCCAGCAGTGATCAGGGGGCTGGGGAAAAACTGTTTTTT. Residues: CASSDQGAGEKLFF.

This clonotype was observed at least ten times. V is TRBV19 and J is TRBJ2-1; 10 nucleotides line up with TRBD2. The CDR3 totals 17 residues. J lost 4 bases, V lost 1 base, and 7 bases had no gene match. CDR1 is LNHDA, CDR2 SQIVND, per germline (reference sequence). As DNA, the CDR3 is TGTGCCAGTAGTATAGGGACTAGCGGCTTTTCTTACAATGAGCAGTTCTTC. The encoded protein is CASSIGTSGFSYNEQFF. The variable domain in full, with the rest retrieved from reference TRBV19 and TRBJ2-1, is DGGITQSPKYLFRKEGQNVTLSCEQNLNHDAMYWYRQDPGQGLRLIYYSQIVNDFQKGDIAEGYSVSREKKESFPLTVTSAQKNPTAFYLCASSIGTSGFSYNEQFFGPGTRLTVL.

This clonotype was detected only a few times. A much larger clone is a single base away; this may be a read error. The gene calls are TRBV20-1 and TRBJ1-5; D perhaps matches TRBD1 (5 bases). CDR1 and CDR2 (germline): DFQATT, SNEGSKA (reference sequence). Trimming left V 3 bases short and J 6 bases short, with 9 bases between. This CDR3 is 12 amino acids long. CDR3 nucleotides: TGCAGTGCTAGGGAGGGGAGTCAGCCCCAGCATTTT. Translating it yields CSAREGSQPQHF.

This clonotype was counted at least ten times. The gene calls are TRBV12-3 or TRBV12-4 and TRBJ1-1, with 12 positions matching TRBD1. The CDR3 totals 17 residues. V was pared by 6 bases and J by 0 bases, with 8 bases of the junction left unmatched. The CDR3 sequence is CASRPGTGGPMNTEAFF. CDR3 DNA sequence: TGTGCCAGCAGGCCGGGGACAGGGGGCCCTATGAACACTGAAGCTTTCTTT.

This clonotype was counted a few times. Just one base apart from a much larger clone, this may be a read error. This chain links TRBV12-3 or TRBV12-4 with TRBJ2-7, with D possibly being TRBD2 (6 bases). V was cut by 5 bases and J by 2 bases, with 16 bases left in between. The CDR3 length is 15 residues. CDR3 sequence: CASSGGRESPYEQYF. DNA for the CDR3: TGTGCCAGCAGTGGGGGACGGGAGTCCCCCTACGAGCAGTACTTC.

In this sample, this clonotype turned up a few times. The junction differs from germline at one of its ends, possibly a read error. The chain has TRBV28 and TRBJ2-2; D is perhaps TRBD2 (6 bases). This CDR3 contains 13 residues. CDR1 is MDHEN, CDR2 SYDVKM, per germline. CDR3 sequence (DNA): TGTGCCAGCAGTATCACGGGCACCGGGGGGCTGTTTTTT. It specifies CASSITGTGGLFF.

This sequence joins TRBV19 and TRBJ1-5, with D unresolved. Trimming took 3 bases from V and 2 from J, leaving 8 bases between them. CDR3 length equals 14 residues. The germline CDR1 and CDR2 sequences are LNHDA and SQIVND (reference sequence). The CDR3 sequence: CASSIKRGNQPQHF. The CDR3 coding sequence is TGTGCCAGTAGTATCAAAAGAGGCAATCAGCCCCAGCATTTT.

This clonotype was counted at least ten times. The V and J genes are TRBV3-1 and TRBJ1-1; 9 bases agree with TRBD1. V shed 2 bases and J 2 bases; nucleotides not matched to a gene: 3. Germline V gene sequence: CDR1 LGHDT, CDR2 YNNKEL (reference sequence). This CDR3 spans 15 amino acids. CDR3 nucleotide sequence: TGTGCCAGCAGCCAATGGGACAGGGCAAACACTGAAGCTTTCTTT. Residues: CASSQWDRANTEAFF.

This clonotype has more than one count but fewer than ten. The chain recombines TRBV3-1 with TRBJ1-2, with D possibly matching TRBD1 (5 bases). V was trimmed by 3 bases and J by 0 bases, leaving 11 bases between them. CDR1 and CDR2 from the germline V gene are LGHDT and YNNKEL (reference sequence). The CDR3 is made up of 15 amino acids. This chain's CDR3 is CASSQGLLSNYGYTF. DNA for the CDR3: TGTGCCAGCAGCCAGGGACTCCTTTCTAACTATGGCTACACCTTC.

This clonotype has ten or more counts. The chain is built from TRBV20-1 and TRBJ2-2; TRBD2 aligns across 7 bases. This CDR3 has 13 amino acids. The trim removed 2 bases at V and 5 bases at J, leaving 2 bases unmatched. The germline V gene encodes CDR1 DFQATT and CDR2 SNEGSKA (reference sequence). In nucleotides, the CDR3 is TGCAGTGCTAGATCGGGACTAACCGGGGAGCTGTTTTTT. This translates into CSARSGLTGELFF.

This clonotype has a handful of counts. This rearrangement joins TRBV20-1 to TRBJ2-2; TRBD1 or TRBD2 may be the D gene (6 bases each). Trimming removed 0 bases from V and 4 bases from J, with 12 bases in between. CDR3 length: 15 amino acids. From germline, CDR1 is DFQATT and CDR2 SNEGSKA (reference sequence). The CDR3 reads CSARDQGTPTGELFF. CDR3 coding DNA: TGCAGTGCTAGAGATCAGGGGACTCCCACCGGGGAGCTGTTTTTT.

A remark on this clonotype: A far more abundant clone sits one base away, making this likely a read error. The conserved phenylalanine or tryptophan normally closing the CDR3 is absent here, so this likely arose from a read error. The V call is TRBV7-9, the J call TRBJ2-3; TRBD2 matches at 7 bases. The CDR3 is 16 amino acids. The V gene's germline CDR1 is SEHNR and CDR2 FQNEAQ (reference sequence). The junction had 9 bases not matched to a gene; V was cut back by 1 base and J by 5 bases. This CDR3 reads CASSLGAGVSVDTQYS. The CDR3 nucleotides are TGTGCCAGCAGCTTAGGGGCGGGAGTGAGTGTAGATACGCAGTATTCT.